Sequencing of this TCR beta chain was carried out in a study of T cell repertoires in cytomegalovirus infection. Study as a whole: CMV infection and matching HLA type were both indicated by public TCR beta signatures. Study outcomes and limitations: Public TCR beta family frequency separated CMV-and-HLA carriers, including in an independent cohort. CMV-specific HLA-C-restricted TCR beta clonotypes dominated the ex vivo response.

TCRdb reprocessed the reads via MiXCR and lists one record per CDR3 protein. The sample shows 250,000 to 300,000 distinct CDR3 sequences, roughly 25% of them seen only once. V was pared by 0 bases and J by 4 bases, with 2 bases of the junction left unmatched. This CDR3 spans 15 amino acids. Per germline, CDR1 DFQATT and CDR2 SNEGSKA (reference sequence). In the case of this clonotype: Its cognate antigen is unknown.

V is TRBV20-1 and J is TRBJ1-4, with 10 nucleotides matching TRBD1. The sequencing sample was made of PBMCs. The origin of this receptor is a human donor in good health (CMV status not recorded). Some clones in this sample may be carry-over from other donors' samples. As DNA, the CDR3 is TGCAGTGCTAGAGATGGGACAGGGGATAATGAAAAACTGTTTTTT. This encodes CSARDGTGDNEKLFF.